These 4 T cell receptor beta chains were all obtained from the same sample, sequenced in a study of cytomegalovirus exposure and HLA in healthy donors. 13 Jbeta primers and 60 Vbeta primers were used for the PCR. The assay was immunoSEQ multiplex PCR, and TCRdb's table has in-frame clones only and misses some. The table lists 110,000 to 150,000 clones, about two thirds of them singletons. Material for sequencing was PBMCs. Every receptor here comes from a woman in her fifties or sixties in good health and CMV-seropositive.

The V gene is TRBV7-9, the J gene TRBJ1-4; D is uncertain. With 4 bases removed from V and 4 bases from J, the gap between germline ends came to 13 bases. Germline CDR1 SEHNR, CDR2 FQNEAQ (reference sequence). The CDR3 sequence is 15 residues long. The CDR3 DNA sequence: TGTGCCAGCAGCTCAGGAGGGATAAATAATGAAAAACTGTTTTTT. Its translation: CASSSGGINNEKLFF.

V usage is TRBV28 and J usage is TRBJ1-2; 9 positions agree with TRBD1. The germline V gene has CDR1 MDHEN and CDR2 SYDVKM. This CDR3 region has 16 residues. After removal of 3 bases from V and 4 bases from J, the junction contained 9 bases not matched to a gene. The CDR3 DNA follows: TGTGCCAGCAGTTTTACCGTGGGGACAGGGACCTATGGCTACACCTTC. Amino acid sequence: CASSFTVGTGTYGYTF.

The chain links TRBV6-5 to TRBJ2-5; D remains unclear. The CDR3 is made up of 16 amino acids. In germline, CDR1 is MNHEY, CDR2 SVGAGI. Trimming shortened V by 2 bases and J by 5 bases, and 18 bases separated the two germline ends. DNA of the CDR3: TGTGCCAGCAGTTACCGGGTTCCCCTCCTTTTGGAGACCCAGTACTTC. The encoded protein is CASSYRVPLLLETQYF.

The genes are TRBV9 and TRBJ2-2, with D possibly TRBD2 on 7 matching bases. CDR1 and CDR2 from the germline V gene are SGDLS and YYNGEE. The CDR3 is 15 amino acids. The V and J ends lost 1 base and 6 bases respectively, with 13 bases between them. CDR3 amino acids: CASSVNGGRAGELFF. In DNA, the CDR3 is TGTGCCAGCAGCGTAAACGGGGGGCGCGCCGGGGAGCTGTTTTTT. The entire variable domain, with the rest obtained from reference TRBV9 and TRBJ2-2, is as follows: DSGVTQTPKHLITATGQRVTLRCSPRSGDLSVYWYQQSLDQGLQFLIQYYNGEERAKGNILERFSAQQFPDLHSELNLSSLELGDSALYFCASSVNGGRAGELFFGEGSRLTVL.